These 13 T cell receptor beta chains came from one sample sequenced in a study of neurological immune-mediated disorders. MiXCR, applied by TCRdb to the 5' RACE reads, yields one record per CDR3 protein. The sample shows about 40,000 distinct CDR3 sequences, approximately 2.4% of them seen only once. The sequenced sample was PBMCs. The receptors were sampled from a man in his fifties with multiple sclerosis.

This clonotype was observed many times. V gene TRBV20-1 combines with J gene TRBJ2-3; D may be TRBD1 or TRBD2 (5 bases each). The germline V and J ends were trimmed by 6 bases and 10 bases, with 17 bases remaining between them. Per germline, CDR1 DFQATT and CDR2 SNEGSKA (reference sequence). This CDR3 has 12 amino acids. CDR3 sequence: CSARDRTHPQYF. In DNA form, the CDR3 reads TGCAGTGCCCGGGACCGGACCCATCCGCAGTATTTT.

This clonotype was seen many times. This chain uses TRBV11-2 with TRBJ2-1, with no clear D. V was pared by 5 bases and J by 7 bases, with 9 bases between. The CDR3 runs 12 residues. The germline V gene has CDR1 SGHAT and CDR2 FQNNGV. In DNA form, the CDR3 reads TGTGCCAGCAGCCATTTGTCGAATGAGCAGTTCTTC. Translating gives CASSHLSNEQFF.

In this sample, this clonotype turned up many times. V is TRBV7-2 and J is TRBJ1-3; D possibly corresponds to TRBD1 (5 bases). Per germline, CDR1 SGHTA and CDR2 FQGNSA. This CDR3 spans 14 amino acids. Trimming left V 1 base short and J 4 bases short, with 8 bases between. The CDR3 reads CASSLGGEGNTIYF. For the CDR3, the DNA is TGTGCCAGCAGCTTAGGAGGGGAAGGAAACACCATATATTTT.

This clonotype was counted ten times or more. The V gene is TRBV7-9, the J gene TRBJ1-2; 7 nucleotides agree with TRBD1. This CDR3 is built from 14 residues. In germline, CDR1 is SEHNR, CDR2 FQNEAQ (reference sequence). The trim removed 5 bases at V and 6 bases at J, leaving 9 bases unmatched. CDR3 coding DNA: TGTGCCAGCAGCCCTTACACAGGGGTAGATGGCTACACCTTC. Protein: CASSPYTGVDGYTF.

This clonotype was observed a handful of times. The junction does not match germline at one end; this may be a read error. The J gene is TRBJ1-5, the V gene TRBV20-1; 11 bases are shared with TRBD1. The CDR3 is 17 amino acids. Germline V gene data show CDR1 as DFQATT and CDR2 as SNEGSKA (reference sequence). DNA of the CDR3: TGCAGTGCTAGAAGCCGGGACAGGGGGAATAACAATCAGCCCCAGAATTTT. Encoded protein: CSARSRDRGNNNQPQNF.

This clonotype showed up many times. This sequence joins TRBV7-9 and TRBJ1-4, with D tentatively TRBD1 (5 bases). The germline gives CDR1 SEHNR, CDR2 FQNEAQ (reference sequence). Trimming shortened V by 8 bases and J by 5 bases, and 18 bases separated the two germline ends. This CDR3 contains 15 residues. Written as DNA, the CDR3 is TGTGCCAGCGTCCAGAATGGAGGGGAGAATGAAAAACTGTTTTTT. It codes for CASVQNGGENEKLFF.

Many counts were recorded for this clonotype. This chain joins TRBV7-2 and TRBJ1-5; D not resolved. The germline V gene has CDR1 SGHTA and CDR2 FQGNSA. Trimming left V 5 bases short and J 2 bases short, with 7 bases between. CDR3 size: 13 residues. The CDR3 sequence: CASSGWGNQPQHF. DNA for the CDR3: TGTGCCAGCAGCGGGTGGGGCAATCAGCCCCAGCATTTT.

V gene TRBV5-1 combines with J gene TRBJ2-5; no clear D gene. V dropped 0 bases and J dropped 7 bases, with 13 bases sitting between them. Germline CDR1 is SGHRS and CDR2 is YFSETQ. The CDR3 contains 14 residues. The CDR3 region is CASSLGQKDGTQYF. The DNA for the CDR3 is TGCGCCAGCAGCTTGGGCCAGAAGGACGGGACCCAGTACTTC.

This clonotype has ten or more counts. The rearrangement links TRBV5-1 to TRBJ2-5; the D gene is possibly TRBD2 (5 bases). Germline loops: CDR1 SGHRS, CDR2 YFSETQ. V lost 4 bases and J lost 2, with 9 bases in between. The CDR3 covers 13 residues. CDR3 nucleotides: TGCGCCAGCAGCGCGGGTTTTCAAGAGACCCAGTACTTC. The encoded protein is CASSAGFQETQYF.

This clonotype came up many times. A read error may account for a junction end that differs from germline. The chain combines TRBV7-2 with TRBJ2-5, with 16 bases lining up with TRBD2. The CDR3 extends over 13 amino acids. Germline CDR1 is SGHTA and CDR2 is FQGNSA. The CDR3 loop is CASSPGLAGGPGF. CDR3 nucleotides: TGTGCCAGCAGCCCGGGACTAGCGGGGGGGCCGGGCTTC.

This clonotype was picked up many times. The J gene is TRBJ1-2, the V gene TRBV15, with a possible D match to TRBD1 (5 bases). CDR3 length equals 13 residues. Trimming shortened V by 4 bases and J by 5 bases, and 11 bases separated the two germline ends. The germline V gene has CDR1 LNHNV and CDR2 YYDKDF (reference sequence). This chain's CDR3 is CATSIDRRYGYTF. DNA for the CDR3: TGTGCCACCAGCATTGACAGACGTTATGGCTACACCTTC.

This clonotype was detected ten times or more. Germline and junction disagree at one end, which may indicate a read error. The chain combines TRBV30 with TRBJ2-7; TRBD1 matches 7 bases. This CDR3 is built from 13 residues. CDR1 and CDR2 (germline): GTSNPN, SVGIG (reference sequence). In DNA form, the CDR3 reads TGTGCCTGGAGTCCGGAAAGCAGACAGGGACGGCACTTC. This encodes CAWSPESRQGRHF.

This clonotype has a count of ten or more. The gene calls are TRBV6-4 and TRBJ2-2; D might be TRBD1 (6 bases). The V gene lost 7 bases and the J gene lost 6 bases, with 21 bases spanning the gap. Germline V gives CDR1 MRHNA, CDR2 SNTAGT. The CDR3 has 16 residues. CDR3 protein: CASILCQGMVSGELFF. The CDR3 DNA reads TGTGCCAGCATTCTCTGCCAGGGGATGGTATCCGGGGAGCTGTTTTTT.